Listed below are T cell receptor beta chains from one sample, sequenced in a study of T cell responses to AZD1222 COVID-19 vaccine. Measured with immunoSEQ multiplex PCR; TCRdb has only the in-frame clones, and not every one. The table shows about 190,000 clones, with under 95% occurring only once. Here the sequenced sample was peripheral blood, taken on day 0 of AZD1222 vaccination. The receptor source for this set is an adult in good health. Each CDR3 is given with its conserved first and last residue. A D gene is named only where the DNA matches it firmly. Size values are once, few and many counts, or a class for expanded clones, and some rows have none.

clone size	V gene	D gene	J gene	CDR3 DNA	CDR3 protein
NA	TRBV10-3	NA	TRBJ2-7	TGTGCCATCAGTGAGTCGTGGGGGGCGCAAAGTCTGCAGTACTTC	CAISESWGAQSLQYF
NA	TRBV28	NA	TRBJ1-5	TGTGCCAGCAGTCTGGGAGCACAGAGACATCAGCCCCAGCATTTT	CASSLGAQRHQPQHF
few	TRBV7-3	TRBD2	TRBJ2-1	TGTGCCAGCAGCCAACTAGCGGGGTCCTACAATGAGCAGTTCTTC	CASSQLAGSYNEQFF
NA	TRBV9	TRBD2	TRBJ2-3	TGTGCCAGCAGCGCGACTAGCAGGAGCACAGATACGCAGTATTTT	CASSATSRSTDTQYF
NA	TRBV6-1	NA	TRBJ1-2	TGTGCCAGCAGTGAATCTGGGGGGTTCCACTATGGCTACACCTTC	CASSESGGFHYGYTF
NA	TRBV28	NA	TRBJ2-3	TGTGCCAGCAGTTTATGGGACACGCAGTATTTT	CASSLWDTQYF
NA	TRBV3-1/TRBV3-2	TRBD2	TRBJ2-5	TGTGCCAGCAGCCAAGCTAGCGGGAGTTGGGAGACCCAGTACTTC	CASSQASGSWETQYF
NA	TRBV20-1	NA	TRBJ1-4	TGCAGTGCTAGTCCCGCTGAAGGGAGGGGTGAAAAACTGTTTTTT	CSASPAEGRGEKLFF
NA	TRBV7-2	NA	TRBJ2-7	TGTGCCAGCAGCTTATTCGCTTCCTACGAGCAGTACTTC	CASSLFASYEQYF
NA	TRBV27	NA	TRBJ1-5	TGTGCCAGCAGTTACAGTTTCAATCAGCCCCAGCATTTT	CASSYSFNQPQHF
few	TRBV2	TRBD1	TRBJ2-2	TGTGCCAGCAGTCGGGACAGACAAACCGGGGAGCTGTTTTTT	CASSRDRQTGELFF
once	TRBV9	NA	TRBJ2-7	TGTGCCAGCAGCGTAGATCAGGATTCCTACGAGCAGTACTTC	CASSVDQDSYEQYF